This T cell receptor (beta chain) was retrieved from a study of T cell repertoires in cytomegalovirus infection (dated by TCRdb to the late 2010s). General notes on the study: The peptide stimulations were aimed at well-studied HLA-B-restricted epitopes as well as recently identified HLA-C-restricted CMV epitopes, whose presentation resists viral immunomodulation. Donor HLA type was relevant to the analysis, because carriage of CMV infection together with the matching HLA type was indicated by public TCR beta signatures. Overall study outcomes, separate from this receptor: Cumulative frequency of public TCR beta family members discriminated carriers of CMV infection plus the relevant HLA type in this cohort and an independent approximately 360-donor cohort. In the ex vivo response, HLA-C-restricted CMV-specific TCR beta clonotypes were dominant, and in two of eight donors the single most frequent clonotype came from this HLA-C-restricted group.

A word on this clonotype: What this receptor recognizes is not known. Per-nucleotide qualities are absent, and no much larger clonotype sits a single base away.

From V the trimming removes 5 bases and from J it removes 3 bases, while the gene matches leave 7 bases of the junction unaccounted for. The CDR3, from cysteine to phenylalanine, totals 16 residues. CDR3 DNA is the only sequence kept; it has 48 bases, read in frame from the first base. Reads for this sample came from an Illumina HiSeq 1500. TCRdb reran the public reads through fastp at Q25 and MiXCR, keeping productive beta chains. For every CDR3 protein sequence, its rows merge into one entry that carries the most common genes and DNA. In all, the sample holds approximately 340,000 distinct CDR3 sequences, and 25% to 35% of those were seen once. The ten largest clones add up to around 20% of the sample. The label giving this sample's treatment or condition can be read as: in vitro stimulation with specific CMV peptide epitopes to enrich CMV-specific T cells.

Rearrangement joined TRBV12-3 or TRBV12-4 to TRBJ2-2, with TRBD1 matching 9 junction bases. The receptor was isolated from a human donor in good health (CMV status not recorded). Some clones in this sample may be carry-over from other donors' samples. This material consisted of cultured PBMCs, taken from culture after CMV antigen stimulation. The nucleotide sequence is TGTGCCAGCAGTCCACGACAGGGGGACCACACCGGGGAGCTGTTTTTT. Translated, this gives CASSPRQGDHTGELFF.